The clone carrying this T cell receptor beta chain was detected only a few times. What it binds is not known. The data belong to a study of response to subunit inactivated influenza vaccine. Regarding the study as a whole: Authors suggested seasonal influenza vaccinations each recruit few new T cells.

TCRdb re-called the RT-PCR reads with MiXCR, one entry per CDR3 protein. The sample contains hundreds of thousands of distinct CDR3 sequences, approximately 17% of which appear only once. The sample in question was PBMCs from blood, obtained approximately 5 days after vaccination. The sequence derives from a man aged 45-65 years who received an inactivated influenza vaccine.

The DNA of the CDR3 is TGTGCCAGCGAGTCCGGGACACTCAACACTGAAGCTTTCTTT. Its translation: CASESGTLNTEAFF. The chain joins TRBV6-1 to TRBJ1-1; D perhaps matches TRBD1 (6 bases). Trimming took 8 bases from V and 2 from J, leaving 15 bases between them. The CDR3 has 14 amino acids. Germline CDR1 MNHNS, CDR2 SASEGT.